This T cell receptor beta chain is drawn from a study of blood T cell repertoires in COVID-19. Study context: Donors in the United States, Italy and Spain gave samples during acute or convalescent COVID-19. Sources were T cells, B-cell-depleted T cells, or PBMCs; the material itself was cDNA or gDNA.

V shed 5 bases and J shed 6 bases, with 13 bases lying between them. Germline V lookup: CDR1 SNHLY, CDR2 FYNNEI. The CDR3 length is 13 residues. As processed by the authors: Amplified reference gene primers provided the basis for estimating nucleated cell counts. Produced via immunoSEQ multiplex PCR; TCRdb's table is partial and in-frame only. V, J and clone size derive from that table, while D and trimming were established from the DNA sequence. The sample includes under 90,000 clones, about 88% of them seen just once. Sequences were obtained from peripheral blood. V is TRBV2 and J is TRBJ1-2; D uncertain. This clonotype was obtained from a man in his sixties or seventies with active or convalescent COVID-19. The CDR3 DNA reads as TGTGCCAGCAGTAGGACGGGGAGGAATGGCTACACCTTC. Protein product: CASSRTGRNGYTF.